The rows below give T cell receptor beta chains drawn from one sample of a study of cytomegalovirus exposure and HLA in healthy donors. The table came from immunoSEQ multiplex PCR; TCRdb's copy has only in-frame clones and leaves some out. The profile covers 66,000 or so clones, with approximately 96% appearing a single time and around 1.5% taken by the ten largest. The sample comprised PBMCs. The receptors were gathered from a woman aged 18-30 years in good health and CMV-seropositive. CDR3s leave out the opening cysteine and the closing phenylalanine or tryptophan.

v_call	j_call	cdr3_length	cdr3_aa
TRBV25-1	TRBJ2-1	14	ASSLAGSSIYNEQF
TRBV5-1	TRBJ2-5	15	ASTVRPSGRALETQY
TRBV30	TRBJ1-5	11	ACGQGQHQPQH
TRBV5-1	TRBJ2-1	13	ASSVDALDYNEQF
TRBV5-5	TRBJ2-3	11	ASSTSSSDTQY
TRBV19	TRBJ1-2	9	ASSGGFGYT
TRBV15	TRBJ2-3	13	ATSRDRVNTDTQY
TRBV1	TRBJ2-1	14	TSSQELADPYNEQF
TRBV6-1	TRBJ1-2	12	ASSEGGQVYGYT
TRBV4-1	TRBJ2-2	20	ASSQGRNPGLAGAGNTGELF
TRBV7-9	TRBJ2-5	12	ASSLAGQGETQY
TRBV5-5	TRBJ2-7	14	ASSSRDRGLSYEQY
TRBV5-1	TRBJ2-5	12	ASSGDRVVETQY
TRBV5-1	TRBJ2-1	13	ASSLELAGVNEQF
TRBV6-1	TRBJ2-7	11	ASSEVGRGEQY
TRBV7-3	TRBJ2-1	13	ASSFVVVPYNEQF
TRBV19	TRBJ2-2	15	ASSIRSGRYLTGELF
TRBV10-2	TRBJ1-1	10	ASSGGQLQAF
TRBV18	TRBJ2-7	13	ASSLGLAGVDEQY
TRBV25-1	TRBJ2-7	10	ASRGGSYEQY
TRBV5-6	TRBJ2-3	15	ASSLALGGAWADTQY
TRBV14	TRBJ2-6	20	ASSQGPGTSGRRPGGANVLT
TRBV6-5	TRBJ1-3	13	ASREGWTSGNTIY
TRBV10-2	TRBJ2-7	14	ASSESNSGRGYEQY
TRBV19	TRBJ2-1	10	ASSPRHNEQF
TRBV6-1	TRBJ2-1	17	ASSENPGLAGGPYNEQF
TRBV2	TRBJ1-5	13	ASSLDRASNQPQH
TRBV19	TRBJ1-3	16	ASTLTGGPGSGGNTIY
TRBV5-6	TRBJ1-5	16	ASSGRDSNLNSNQPQH
TRBV13	TRBJ2-7	13	ASSLEGGSGYEQY
TRBV28	TRBJ2-5	13	ASSLRTGPRETQY
TRBV19	TRBJ1-5	14	ASSMRGSGSLKPQH
TRBV6-5	TRBJ1-2	10	ASSYGGNGYT
TRBV6-4	TRBJ2-2	12	ASSAGLNTGELF
TRBV20-1	TRBJ1-1	9	SARPLQKAF
TRBV5-1	TRBJ2-5	14	ASSVMGLVSTETQY
TRBV10-3	TRBJ2-2	13	AITVGPKGTGELF
TRBV5-6	TRBJ2-3	10	ASSSFTDTQY
TRBV10-1	TRBJ2-7	13	ASSESGTGWYEQY
TRBV5-4	TRBJ2-4	14	ASSFSTGLAKNIQY
TRBV28	TRBJ2-3	14	ASSSAGTPGTDTQY
TRBV19	TRBJ2-7	13	ASSPNRDRYYEQY
TRBV10-1	TRBJ2-7	12	ASDPGQGAYEQY
TRBV30	TRBJ1-2	12	AWSVREGSYGYT
TRBV27	TRBJ2-3	16	ASSFQTPAERIRDTQY
TRBV19	TRBJ2-7	12	ASSIGPSRYEQY
TRBV29-1	TRBJ2-1	9	SVDRGSEQF
TRBV27	TRBJ1-1	11	ASTPSRTVEAF
TRBV28	NA	11	ASSYSSAYEQY
TRBV28	TRBJ2-7	9	ASRGTNEQY
TRBV29-1	TRBJ1-1	14	SVEELRGQGGTEAF
TRBV30	TRBJ1-2	14	AWRLPGWDRASGYT
TRBV30	TRBJ2-1	13	AWALPGLAFDEQF
TRBV4-2	TRBJ2-4	15	ASSQGGLAGAENIQY
TRBV18	TRBJ2-5	16	ASSPKGGSGRTGETQY
TRBV7-6	TRBJ2-1	13	ASSLTSGYNNEQF
TRBV7-2	TRBJ1-1	12	ASSLEPEGYEAF
TRBV12-2	TRBJ2-7	12	ASRSRLTHYEQY